Listed below are T cell receptor beta chains from one sample, sequenced in a study of T cell repertoires in cytomegalovirus infection. TCRdb re-analysed the reads in MiXCR, keeping a single row per CDR3 protein. This table has roughly 150,000 distinct CDR3 sequences, roughly a quarter appearing once. Sequencing was done on a sample of PBMCs. The receptors were sampled from a human donor in good health (CMV status not recorded). Some clones in this sample may be carry-over from other donors' samples. Each CDR3 is given with its conserved first and last residue. The order of the fields is clone size, V gene, J gene, D gene, CDR3 protein, CDR3 DNA. D genes are given only for firm matches. Only part of the rows carry a size: once, few, many, or a class if the clone is expanded.

many	TRBV6-5	TRBJ2-3	TRBD2	CASSYLASGEADTQYF	TGTGCCAGCAGTTACCTTGCTAGCGGGGAAGCAGATACGCAGTATTTT
many	TRBV12-3/TRBV12-4	TRBJ2-5	TRBD2	CASSLQTSGAETQYF	TGTGCCAGCAGTCTCCAGACTAGCGGGGCAGAGACCCAGTACTTC
many	TRBV7-8	TRBJ2-2	TRBD2	CASSFGLALRRTGELFF	TGTGCCAGCAGCTTCGGACTAGCGCTCCGAAGGACCGGGGAGCTGTTTTTT
many	TRBV28	TRBJ1-1	-	CASSPINLAAFF	TGTGCCAGCAGTCCTATAAACTTAGCGGCTTTCTTT
medium-sized	TRBV7-8	TRBJ2-5	-	CASSLERTQYF	TGTGCCAGCAGCTTAGAACGGACCCAGTACTTC
-	TRBV10-3	TRBJ2-1	-	CAISEVGNEQFF	TGTGCCATCAGTGAGGTGGGCAATGAGCAGTTCTTC
few	TRBV4-1	TRBJ1-1	-	CASSQERERATEAFF	TGCGCCAGCAGCCAAGAGCGTGAGAGAGCCACTGAAGCTTTCTTT
few	TRBV6-2/TRBV6-3	TRBJ2-2	TRBD1	CASSPGGYTGELFF	TGTGCCAGCAGCCCAGGGGGCTACACCGGGGAGCTGTTTTTT
once	TRBV4-2	TRBJ1-4	-	CASSQDSQGLEKLFF	TGTGCCAGCAGCCAAGATTCACAGGGATTGGAAAAACTGTTTTTT
few	TRBV28	TRBJ2-3	TRBD2	CASSYGGRNSDTQYF	TGTGCCAGCAGTTACGGGGGGAGAAATTCAGATACGCAGTATTTT
few	TRBV6-2/TRBV6-3	TRBJ2-1	TRBD1	CASGTGQGYNEQFF	TGTGCCAGCGGGACGGGACAGGGTTACAATGAGCAGTTCTTC
many	TRBV7-2	TRBJ1-5	TRBD1	CASSFDRDRNQPQHF	TGTGCCAGCAGCTTCGACAGGGATAGAAATCAGCCCCAGCATTTT
-	TRBV5-5	TRBJ1-3	-	CASSSNSGNTIYF	TGTGCCAGCAGCTCTAACTCTGGAAACACCATATATTTT
many	TRBV7-8	TRBJ2-7	TRBD1	CASSFTWGQGYEQYF	TGTGCCAGCAGCTTTACTTGGGGACAGGGGTACGAGCAGTACTTC
few	TRBV4-2	TRBJ1-1	TRBD1	CASSQVSRTGVTEAFF	TGTGCCAGCAGCCAAGTTAGCAGGACAGGGGTAACTGAAGCTTTCTTT
few	TRBV20-1	TRBJ1-5	-	CSASSSGGGTYGNQPQHF	TGCAGTGCTAGTTCGTCGGGGGGAGGGACATATGGCAATCAGCCCCAGCATTTT
many	TRBV7-2	TRBJ1-4	-	CASSPRGEKLFF	TGTGCCAGCAGCCCAAGAGGGGAAAAACTGTTTTTT
few	TRBV2	TRBJ2-4	-	CASSTSPVAKNIQYF	TGTGCCAGCAGCACTAGCCCCGTAGCCAAAAACATTCAGTACTTC
many	TRBV7-2	TRBJ1-3	TRBD1	CASSLSSLRQGAVGRRNTIYF	TGTGCCAGCAGCTTATCGTCTTTGCGGCAGGGGGCAGTTGGACGGAGAAACACCATATATTTT
few	TRBV2	TRBJ2-1	-	CASRSLQGRNEQFF	TGTGCCAGCAGATCGCTACAGGGTCGGAATGAGCAGTTCTTC
-	TRBV5-1	TRBJ2-1	TRBD1	CASSAGTGLNGQFF	TGCGCCAGCAGCGCCGGGACAGGCCTCAATGGGCAGTTCTTC
-	TRBV6-5	TRBJ2-7	-	CASSSGLSSPLGQYF	TGTGCCAGCAGTTCAGGACTGAGTAGTCCTCTCGGGCAGTACTTC
-	TRBV29-1	TRBJ2-7	-	CSVVTTEQYF	TGCAGCGTTGTAACAACCGAGCAGTACTTC
-	TRBV20-1	TRBJ2-3	TRBD2	CSAREILAGGRRTDTQYF	TGCAGTGCTAGAGAAATTTTAGCGGGAGGCCGGAGGACAGATACGCAGTATTTT
many	TRBV7-2	TRBJ2-7	TRBD1	CASSLLSGTGAYEQYF	TGTGCCAGCAGCTTACTTTCTGGGACAGGGGCCTACGAGCAGTACTTC
-	TRBV13	TRBJ2-4	-	CASSLTTGLQYF	TGTGCCAGCAGCTTAACAACGGGACTGCAGTACTTC
many	TRBV7-9	TRBJ2-7	TRBD2	CASSPGLVYEQYF	TGTGCCAGCAGCCCTGGACTAGTCTACGAGCAGTACTTC
many	TRBV6-2/TRBV6-3	TRBJ2-1	-	CASSSEGLSAYNEQFF	TGTGCCAGCAGTTCCGAAGGGCTTAGCGCCTACAATGAGCAGTTCTTC